This TCR beta chain was captured by sequencing in a study of spatial heterogeneity in lung cancer. A note on this clonotype: Its antigen is unidentified. For a library built for alpha chains, this beta chain is a stray read; little rests on its size.

The CDR3 consists of 15 residues. Trimming took 5 bases from V and 5 from J; bases not matched to a gene: 7. Germline CDR1 reads SEHNR; CDR2 reads FQNEAQ (reference sequence). TCRdb reprocessed the 5' RACE reads via MiXCR and lists one record per CDR3 protein. Here the sample spans roughly 18,000 distinct CDR3 sequences, approximately 9.7% being singletons. Time point specified: sample taken at primary tumor resection. Findings and caveats of the study: Tumoral mutation counts were tracked by counts of expanded intratumoral alpha and beta TCRs.

This chain uses TRBV7-9 with TRBJ2-3, with 10 bases that match TRBD1. This specimen was lung tumor tissue, taken at surgery. The source of this sequence is a female donor with early-stage non-small cell lung cancer. CDR3 in amino acids: CASSRPGQGIDTQYF. The CDR3 DNA reads TGTGCCAGCAGCCGACCGGGACAGGGGATAGATACGCAGTATTTT.